Presented here are 22 T cell receptor beta chains from one specimen sequenced in a study of blood T cell repertoires in COVID-19. TCRdb's copy holds only in-frame clones and misses some; the assay was immunoSEQ multiplex PCR. The table lists about 120,000 clones, roughly four fifths of them singletons. The sequencing sample was made of peripheral blood. The receptor source for this set is a human donor in a cohort sampled during active COVID-19.

Turning to this clone: A much larger clone sits a single nucleotide away, making a read error possible. The CDR3 loop is CASRAGNYGYTF. Here the CDR3 DNA reads TGTGCCAGTAGGGCGGGGAACTATGGCTACACCTTC. This sequence joins TRBV19 and TRBJ1-2; D uncertain. The CDR3 consists of 12 residues. Per germline, CDR1 LNHDA and CDR2 SQIVND (reference sequence). V was shortened by 6 bases and J by 2 bases, with 7 bases between the two germline ends.

CDR3 loop: CASKDRRSYEQYF. The CDR3 DNA follows: TGTGCCAGCAAGGACAGGCGCTCCTACGAGCAGTACTTC. The rearrangement uses TRBV28 and TRBJ2-7; 7 bases line up with TRBD1. There are 13 residues in the CDR3. Unmatched junction bases numbered 3, after V lost 7 bases and J lost 0 bases. The V gene's germline CDR1 is MDHEN and CDR2 SYDVKM.

The chain recombines TRBV28 with TRBJ2-7; D perhaps matches TRBD2 (6 bases). Looked up from germline, CDR1 is MDHEN and CDR2 is SYDVKM. The V end lost 7 bases, the J end lost 3 bases, and 22 bases lay between the germline ends. The CDR3 is made up of 16 amino acids. The CDR3 bases are TGTGCCAGCACCTCTCCTCCTAGCGTCATTCACTACGAGCAGTACTTC. Its protein is CASTSPPSVIHYEQYF. Filled out from reference TRBV28 and TRBJ2-7, the complete variable domain reads DVKVTQSSRYLVKRTGEKVFLECVQDMDHENMFWYRQDPGLGLRLIYFSYDVKMKEKGDIPEGYSVSREKKERFSLILESASTNQTSMYLCASTSPPSVIHYEQYFGPGTRLTVT.

The chain joins TRBV6-2 or TRBV6-3 to TRBJ2-3; 10 nucleotides match TRBD2. V gave up 2 bases and J gave up 6 bases; unmatched junction bases: 5. The length of the CDR3 is 15 residues. Germline V gene sequence: CDR1 MNHEY, CDR2 SVGEGT. The CDR3 here is CASSYQREGPDTQYF. The CDR3, as DNA: TGTGCCAGCAGTTACCAGCGGGAGGGCCCCGATACGCAGTATTTT.

The J gene is TRBJ2-7, the V gene TRBV14, with 10 bases matching TRBD1. CDR1 and CDR2 (germline): SGHDN, FVKESK. The CDR3 totals 15 residues. The trim removed 1 base at V and 2 bases at J, leaving 2 bases unmatched. The CDR3 loop is CASSQAGTGAYEQYF. DNA of the CDR3: TGTGCCAGCAGCCAAGCCGGGACAGGGGCCTACGAGCAGTACTTC.

This chain uses TRBV19 with TRBJ2-3; TRBD2 might be the D (6 bases). The CDR3 sequence is 14 residues long. Per the germline V gene, CDR1 is LNHDA and CDR2 is SQIVND (reference sequence). V lost 7 bases and J 2 bases, leaving 13 bases between the germline ends. The CDR3 protein is CASMNGGLTDTQYF. CDR3 coding DNA: TGTGCCAGTATGAACGGGGGTCTCACAGATACGCAGTATTTT. Using reference TRBV19 and TRBJ2-3 for the parts outside the CDR3, the full variable domain is DGGITQSPKYLFRKEGQNVTLSCEQNLNHDAMYWYRQDPGQGLRLIYYSQIVNDFQKGDIAEGYSVSREKKESFPLTVTSAQKNPTAFYLCASMNGGLTDTQYFGPGTRLTVL.

This clone has a handful of counts. The V and J genes are TRBV11-2 and TRBJ2-7; TRBD1 aligns across 9 bases. Germline CDR1 is SGHAT and CDR2 is FQNNGV. The CDR3 is 15 amino acids. V lost 0 bases, J lost 6 bases, and 6 bases stayed unmatched. The CDR3 nucleotides read TGTGCCAGCAGCTTAGATCGGGACAGGGTTGGCGAGCAGTACTTC. It translates to CASSLDRDRVGEQYF. The variable domain in full, with the rest retrieved from reference TRBV11-2 and TRBJ2-7, is EAGVAQSPRYKIIEKRQSVAFWCNPISGHATLYWYQQILGQGPKLLIQFQNNGVVDDSQLPKDRFSAERLKGVDSTLKIQPAKLEDSAVYLCASSLDRDRVGEQYFGPGTRLTVT.

The chain combines TRBV28 with TRBJ1-5, with D uncertain. Germline values: CDR1 MDHEN, CDR2 SYDVKM. The CDR3 loop spans 13 amino acids. The V end was cut by 6 bases, the J end by 6 bases, with 12 bases between. The CDR3 bases are TGTGCCAGCAGCCCCTTCGCGGGTCAGCCCCAGCATTTT. This encodes CASSPFAGQPQHF.

The J gene is TRBJ2-7, the V gene TRBV6-5; 7 bases are a match to TRBD1. This CDR3 has 15 residues. The V and J ends lost 4 bases and 5 bases, in that order; junction bases with no gene match: 11. Germline CDR1 reads MNHEY; CDR2 reads SVGAGI. Written as DNA, the CDR3 is TGTGCCAGCAGTTCTCCGGGACAGACGGCTCACGAGCAGTACTTC. Amino acids: CASSSPGQTAHEQYF.

This sequence joins TRBV9 and TRBJ1-2; D might be TRBD1 (6 bases). With 3 bases removed from V and 2 bases from J, the gap between germline ends came to 11 bases. This CDR3 comprises 14 residues. Germline assignment: CDR1 SGDLS and CDR2 YYNGEE. CDR3 DNA: TGTGCCAGCAGCGGCAGGGGCGCCAACTATGGCTACACCTTC. This codes for CASSGRGANYGYTF.

J is TRBJ2-2 and V is TRBV5-4, with 7 bases aligning to TRBD1. V shed 4 bases, J shed 5 bases, and the junction held 14 bases outside the gene matches. Per the germline V gene, CDR1 is SGHNT and CDR2 is YYREEE (reference sequence). The CDR3 is made up of 17 amino acids. The CDR3 DNA is TGTGCCAGCAGCCGAGGGACAGCAGATCCACTGACCGGGGAGCTGTTTTTT. Protein product: CASSRGTADPLTGELFF.

The chain couples TRBV3-1 (or the pseudogene TRBV3-2) to TRBJ2-7; 10 bases match TRBD2. The V and J ends lost 0 bases and 1 base, in that order; junction bases with no gene match: 3. From germline, CDR1 is LGHDT and CDR2 YNNKEL (reference sequence). CDR3 length equals 16 residues. CDR3 sequence reads: CASSQDPSGSSYEQYF. Written as DNA, the CDR3 is TGTGCCAGCAGCCAAGATCCTAGCGGGAGTTCCTACGAGCAGTACTTC.

The chain uses TRBV13 and TRBJ1-1, with TRBD1 matching over 12 bases. CDR1 is PRHDT and CDR2 is FYEKMQ in the germline V gene (reference sequence). V was pared by 3 bases and J by 8 bases, with 10 bases of the junction left unmatched. The CDR3 is 16 residues long. In DNA form, the CDR3 reads TGTGCCAGCAGCTTGGGATGGGACAGGGGGCTTGCAGAAGCTTTCTTT. Protein sequence: CASSLGWDRGLAEAFF.

The rearrangement uses TRBV5-1 and TRBJ2-3; 10 nucleotides align to TRBD2. V lost 5 bases to trimming and J lost 1 base; unmatched junction nucleotides: 7. Looked up from germline, CDR1 is SGHRS and CDR2 is YFSETQ. The CDR3 length is 16 residues. This CDR3 reads CASRRVAGGRTDTQYF. The CDR3 DNA reads as TGCGCCAGCAGACGAGTAGCGGGAGGTCGCACAGATACGCAGTATTTT.

This clone appeared a single time. CDR3 sequence reads: CASSIGSGRFQETQYF. In DNA form, the CDR3 reads TGTGCCAGTAGTATCGGTAGCGGGAGGTTCCAAGAGACCCAGTACTTC. This chain connects TRBV19 to TRBJ2-5; 10 nucleotides align to TRBD2. The V gene end was trimmed by 3 bases and the J gene end by 1 base; junction bases not matched to a gene: 5. Germline lookup yields CDR1 LNHDA and CDR2 SQIVND (reference sequence). The CDR3 covers 16 residues.

This chain joins TRBV9 and TRBJ1-6, with 7 positions matching TRBD1. The length of the CDR3 is 14 residues. J gave up 8 bases and V 0 bases, and 2 bases lay outside the gene matches. The germline CDR1 and CDR2 sequences are SGDLS and YYNGEE. Here the CDR3 reads CASSVAGQYSPLHF. In nucleotides, the CDR3 is TGTGCCAGCAGCGTAGCGGGACAGTATTCACCCCTCCACTTT.

This clone has a handful of counts. The chain carries TRBV5-1 and TRBJ2-7; maybe TRBD2 (5 bases). This CDR3 comprises 13 residues. Germline loops: CDR1 SGHRS, CDR2 YFSETQ. The germline V and J ends were trimmed by 9 bases and 4 bases, with 17 bases remaining between them. Written as DNA, the CDR3 is TGCGCCACCGGATGGGGTGAGGGTTACGAGCAGTACTTC. Translation gives CATGWGEGYEQYF.

J is TRBJ1-5 and V is TRBV9; D may be TRBD1 (6 bases). The CDR3 is 14 residues long. The V end was cut by 4 bases, the J end by 2 bases, with 10 bases between. Germline CDR1 reads SGDLS; CDR2 reads YYNGEE. CDR3 bases: TGTGCCAGCAGCCAAGGGGGGGGCAATCAGCCCCAGCATTTT. This codes for CASSQGGGNQPQHF.

The chain links TRBV18 to TRBJ2-7; 9 nucleotides match TRBD1. CDR1 and CDR2 (germline): KGHSH, LQKENI. The CDR3 runs 16 residues. The V and J ends lost 2 bases and 1 base, in that order; junction bases with no gene match: 6. The CDR3 nucleotides are TGTGCCAGCTCACCAGTGAAGGGACAGGGTTCCTACGAGCAGTACTTC. Encoded protein: CASSPVKGQGSYEQYF.

The J gene is TRBJ1-2, the V gene TRBV3-1 (or the pseudogene TRBV3-2); D gene unclear. Per germline, CDR1 LGHDT and CDR2 YNNKEL (reference sequence). The V end was cut by 1 base, the J end by 0 bases, with 9 bases between. The CDR3 runs to 15 residues. The CDR3 is CASSQVSTANYGYTF. The CDR3, as DNA: TGTGCCAGCAGCCAAGTTTCCACAGCTAACTATGGCTACACCTTC.

This sequence joins TRBV11-2 and TRBJ2-7; maybe TRBD2 (5 bases). There are 17 residues in the CDR3. Trimming took off 2 bases at V and 3 bases at J, with 20 bases between the two ends. Germline CDR1 SGHAT, CDR2 FQNNGV. CDR3 DNA sequence: TGTGCCAGCAGCTTAAGTTTTGGGCTAGCAGGTTACTACGAGCAGTACTTC. Amino acid sequence: CASSLSFGLAGYYEQYF.

The rearrangement joins TRBV5-1 to TRBJ2-7; the match to TRBD1 covers 11 bases. From germline, CDR1 is SGHRS and CDR2 YFSETQ. The CDR3 contains 15 residues. V lost 5 bases and J lost 0; bases outside the gene matches: 4. CDR3 sequence reads: CASRSGTGGSYEQYF. The CDR3 DNA follows: TGCGCCAGCAGGAGCGGGACAGGGGGCTCCTACGAGCAGTACTTC.